What follows are 17 T cell receptor beta chains derived from one specimen sequenced in a study of T cells in women clearing cervical HPV infection. This table comes from immunoSEQ multiplex PCR, and its TCRdb copy is limited to in-frame clones, with some not included. The repertoire table contains roughly 50,000 clones. The sequenced sample consisted of blood buffy coat. These receptors all come from a woman between 18 and 70 years old with a cervical HPV16 infection that either progressed to CIN3+ or cleared (not recorded which).

On this clone itself: Sequencing ends 3 residues short of the CDR3 end; the germline J gene provides the rest. The rearrangement uses TRBV7-9 and TRBJ2-4; 9 bases map to TRBD1. There are 14 residues in the CDR3. Germline CDR1 and CDR2: SEHNR and FQNEAQ (reference sequence). J lost 6 bases, V lost 5 bases, and 5 bases had no gene match. The CDR3: CASSTGQGVNIQYF. CDR3 DNA, as far as it was read: TGTGCCAGCAGCACGGGACAGGGAGTAAACATT.

Concerning this clone itself: The read stops 3 residues short of the end of the CDR3; the missing end is completed from the germline J gene. V usage is TRBV10-1 and J usage is TRBJ2-3; D gene uncertain. Germline CDR1 and CDR2: WNHNN and SYGVQD (reference sequence). The CDR3 has 15 amino acids. Trimming left V 2 bases short and J 1 base short, with 10 bases between. The sequenced part of the CDR3 DNA is TGCGCCAGCAGTGAGGAGCTTTCGGGCACAGATACG. This sequence encodes CASSEELSGTDT. The full CDR3 reads CASSEELSGTDTQYF.

On this clone: The CDR3 extends 3 residues past the end of the read, so its final part is completed from the germline J gene. The rearrangement links TRBV20-1 to TRBJ1-4; D possibly corresponds to TRBD1 (5 bases). Germline V gene sequence: CDR1 DFQATT, CDR2 SNEGSKA (reference sequence). Trimming removed 3 bases at V and 7 bases at J, with 15 bases between. The CDR3 runs 14 residues. Partial CDR3 DNA: TGCAGTGCTAGGAACCAGGGATTAAGTGAAAAA. Protein: CSARNQGLSEK. The whole CDR3 sequence is CSARNQGLSEKLFF.

Remarks on this clone: The sample contains more than one DNA sequence encoding this CDR3. The sequenced CDR3 bases are TGCAGTGCTCGGGGGGCCTACGAG. Its protein is CSARGAYE. The full CDR3 is CSARGAYEQYF. This sequence joins TRBV20-1 and TRBJ2-7, with 7 bases fitting TRBD2. The read ends 3 residues before the CDR3 terminus; that terminus is restored from the germline J gene. The germline gives CDR1 DFQATT, CDR2 SNEGSKA (reference sequence). The CDR3 consists of 11 residues. Trimming removed 5 bases from V and 2 bases from J; junction bases left unmatched: 0.

With regard to this clone: Read data end 3 residues before the CDR3 end; the end is taken from the germline J gene. This chain uses TRBV7-8 with TRBJ2-7; 8 positions agree with TRBD1. After removal of 7 bases from V and 4 bases from J, the junction contained 9 bases not matched to a gene. CDR1 SGHVS and CDR2 FQNEAQ come from the germline V gene. The CDR3 length is 14 residues. The CDR3 loop reads CASNDPRGLYEQYF. Partial CDR3 DNA: TGTGCCAGCAACGACCCCAGGGGGCTGTACGAG.

About this clone itself: The read is 3 residues too short to cover the CDR3 end, so that end is filled in from the germline J gene. The rearrangement links TRBV5-6 to TRBJ2-7, with 9 bases fitting TRBD2. In germline, CDR1 is SGHDT, CDR2 YYEEEE. This CDR3 comprises 15 residues. V trimming: 2 bases; J trimming: 4 bases; junction bases outside the gene matches: 7. Partial CDR3 DNA: TGTGCCAGCAGCTTTTTAGCGGGAGAGCCATACGAG. This sequence encodes CASSFLAGEPYE. The complete CDR3 reads CASSFLAGEPYEQYF. Full variable domain (missing parts from reference TRBV5-6 and TRBJ2-7): DAGVTQSPTHLIKTRGQQVTLRCSPKSGHDTVSWYQQALGQGPQFIFQYYEEEERQRGNFPDRFSGHQFPNYSSELNVNALLLGDSALYLCASSFLAGEPYEQYFGPGTRLTVT.

About this clone itself: From the germline J gene comes the end of the CDR3, since the read stops 3 residues before it. The chain is built from TRBV5-1 and TRBJ1-6; possible D gene TRBD1, 5 bases. Germline V gene data show CDR1 as SGHRS and CDR2 as YFSETQ. Trimming shortened V by 0 bases and J by 4 bases, and 8 bases separated the two germline ends. The CDR3 has 15 residues. This CDR3 reads CASSLEAGYNSPLHF. The DNA read from the CDR3 is TGCGCCAGCAGCTTGGAGGCAGGGTATAATTCACCC.

The CDR3 spells CASSFEDRGDDYTF. The sequenced CDR3 bases are TGTGCCAGCAGCTTCGAGGACAGGGGAGATGAC. This rearrangement joins TRBV7-9 to TRBJ1-2; 9 positions agree with TRBD1. Coverage ceases 3 residues before the CDR3 finishes, and the germline J gene fills in the end. CDR3 length: 14 amino acids. The germline gives CDR1 SEHNR, CDR2 FQNEAQ (reference sequence).

Concerning this clone itself: The read stops 3 residues short of the end of the CDR3; the missing end is completed from the germline J gene. The rearrangement joins TRBV5-1 to TRBJ2-5; D uncertain. The CDR3 totals 12 residues. CDR1 and CDR2 (germline): SGHRS, YFSETQ. V lost 1 base and J 4 bases, leaving 5 bases between the germline ends. CDR3 amino acids: CASSLPGETQYF. The sequenced CDR3 bases are TGCGCCAGCAGCTTGCCGGGAGAGACC. The complete variable domain, with remaining parts taken from reference TRBV5-1 and TRBJ2-5, reads KAGVTQTPRYLIKTRGQQVTLSCSPISGHRSVSWYQQTPGQGLQFLFEYFSETQRNKGNFPGRFSGRQFSNSRSEMNVSTLELGDSALYLCASSLPGETQYFGPGTRLLVL.

The covered CDR3 bases are TGTGCCAGCAGCTTACGTGACGGGGGAGGCGATGAG. Amino acids: CASSLRDGGGDE. The complete CDR3 sequence is CASSLRDGGGDEQFF. The chain recombines TRBV7-9 with TRBJ2-1, with a possible D match to TRBD2 (6 bases). The read stops 3 residues short of the end of the CDR3; the missing end is completed from the germline J gene. The germline V gene has CDR1 SEHNR and CDR2 FQNEAQ (reference sequence). The CDR3 is 15 amino acids. Trimming left V 2 bases short and J 8 bases short, with 16 bases between.

As for this clone: The DNA ends 3 residues before the CDR3 does, and the rest of the CDR3 is filled in from the germline J gene. This rearrangement joins TRBV7-2 to TRBJ1-5; 7 nucleotides match TRBD1. Germline V gene data show CDR1 as SGHTA and CDR2 as FQGNSA. The CDR3 totals 14 residues. The trim removed 5 bases at V and 4 bases at J, leaving 5 bases unmatched. CDR3 residues: CASSPRTGNQPQHF. The sequenced part of the CDR3 DNA is TGTGCCAGCAGCCCTCGGACAGGTAATCAGCCC.

CDR3 residues: CAWRFRTGGFEWGRETQYF. CDR3 bases read: TGTGCCTGGAGGTTTCGCACAGGGGGCTTCGAATGGGGTCGAGAGACG. The chain joins TRBV30 to TRBJ2-3; 9 nucleotides match TRBD1. The sequence runs out 3 residues before the end of the CDR3; the remainder is reconstructed from the germline J gene. Germline V CDR1 and CDR2: GTSNPN, SVGIG (reference sequence). The CDR3 spans 19 residues.

The DNA read from the CDR3 is TGCGCCAGCAGCTTGGAGGGGCGAAGCACAGATACG. Translating gives CASSLEGRSTDT. The CDR3, in full, reads CASSLEGRSTDTQYF. V is TRBV5-1 and J is TRBJ2-3, with a possible D match to TRBD1 (5 bases). Read data end 3 residues before the CDR3 end; the end is taken from the germline J gene. Germline V gene lookup returns CDR1 SGHRS and CDR2 YFSETQ. The CDR3 length is 15 residues. V lost 0 bases and J 0 bases, leaving 8 bases between the germline ends.

In the case of this clone: The read ends 3 residues early relative to the CDR3; the germline J gene fills the gap. The rearrangement joins TRBV20-1 to TRBJ2-4; 7 bases agree with TRBD1. CDR3 length: 14 amino acids. The germline CDR1 and CDR2 sequences are DFQATT and SNEGSKA (reference sequence). The trim removed 3 bases at V and 6 bases at J, leaving 8 bases unmatched. The CDR3 protein is CSASAPGQANIQYF. The sequenced part of the CDR3 DNA is TGCAGTGCTAGCGCACCAGGACAGGCAAACATT.

With respect to this clone: The observed sequence ends 3 residues before the CDR3 terminus, with the missing tail filled in from the germline J gene. This same CDR3 is encoded by further DNA sequences in the sample. The genes are TRBV7-9 and TRBJ1-3; unclear D gene. Germline loops: CDR1 SEHNR, CDR2 FQNEAQ (reference sequence). The CDR3 totals 14 residues. Trimming shortened V by 6 bases and J by 4 bases, and 13 bases separated the two germline ends. The CDR3 DNA, read in part, is TGTGCCAGCAGTTCTACCCAACAGGGAAACACC. It yields the protein CASSSTQQGNT. The complete CDR3 reads CASSSTQQGNTIYF. Full variable domain (rest looked up from reference TRBV7-9 and TRBJ1-3): DTGVSQNPRHKITKRGQNVTFRCDPISEHNRLYWYRQTLGQGPEFLTYFQNEAQLEKSRLLSDRFSAERPKGSFSTLEIQRTEQGDSAMYLCASSSTQQGNTIYFGEGSWLTVV.

Concerning this clone itself: The CDR3 extends 3 residues past the end of the read, so its final part is completed from the germline J gene. The gene calls are TRBV7-3 and TRBJ2-3, with D tentatively TRBD2 (5 bases). The CDR3 is made up of 15 amino acids. Trimming stripped 0 bases from V and 2 bases from J, with 9 bases between. CDR1 SGHTA and CDR2 FQGTGA come from the germline V gene. CDR3 region: CASSLTSLATDTQYF. CDR3 DNA (partial): TGTGCCAGCAGCTTAACGTCCCTAGCCACAGATACG. The full variable domain, its missing parts supplied by reference TRBV7-3 and TRBJ2-3, is GAGVSQTPSNKVTEKGKYVELRCDPISGHTALYWYRQSLGQGPEFLIYFQGTGAADDSGLPNDRFFAVRPEGSVSTLKIQRTERGDSAVYLCASSLTSLATDTQYFGPGTRLTVL.

About this clone itself: Coverage ceases 3 residues before the CDR3 finishes, and the germline J gene fills in the end. J is TRBJ2-7 and V is TRBV20-1; TRBD2 aligns across 11 bases. Trimming at V came to 3 bases and at J to 2 bases, leaving 6 bases not matched to a gene. The CDR3 length is 15 residues. The germline gives CDR1 DFQATT, CDR2 SNEGSKA (reference sequence). The CDR3 DNA, read in part, is TGCAGTGCTAGTATAACTAGCGGGGGTCCCTACGAG. This codes for CSASITSGGPYE. Given in full, the CDR3 is CSASITSGGPYEQYF.